This TCR beta chain derives from a study of early T cells in non-severe SARS-CoV-2 infection. The J segment lost 7 bases and the V segment lost 5 bases, leaving 9 bases of the junction unmatched. CDR3 length: 15 amino acids. Unique molecular identifiers (one per individual cDNA molecule) were attached. Using its own MiXCR run on the 5' RACE reads, TCRdb lists one record per CDR3 protein. Of 60,000 to 75,000 distinct CDR3 sequences listed, approximately 10% are singletons. This clonotype was seen at least ten times. This chain connects TRBV12-3 or TRBV12-4 to TRBJ1-5, with TRBD1 matching 9 bases. Sequencing was performed on whole blood, taken at baseline. The TCR originated in an adult who was a healthcare worker with PCR-confirmed SARS-CoV-2 infection or an uninfected control (not recorded which). CDR3 region: CASSPRGQGGQPQHF. DNA for the CDR3: TGTGCCAGCAGTCCTAGGGGACAGGGTGGCCAGCCCCAGCATTTT.